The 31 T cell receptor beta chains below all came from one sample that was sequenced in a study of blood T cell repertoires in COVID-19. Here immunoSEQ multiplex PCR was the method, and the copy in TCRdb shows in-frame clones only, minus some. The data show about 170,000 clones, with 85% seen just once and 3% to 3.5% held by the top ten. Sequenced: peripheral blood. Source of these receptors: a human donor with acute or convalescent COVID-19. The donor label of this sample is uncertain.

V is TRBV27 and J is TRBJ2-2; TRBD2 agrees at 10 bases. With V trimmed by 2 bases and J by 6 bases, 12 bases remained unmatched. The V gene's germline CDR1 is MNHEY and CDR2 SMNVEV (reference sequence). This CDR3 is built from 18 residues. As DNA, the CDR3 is TGTGCCAGCAGTTTAATTACCCATAGCGGGGGGATGGCCGGGGAGCTGTTTTTT. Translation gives CASSLITHSGGMAGELFF.

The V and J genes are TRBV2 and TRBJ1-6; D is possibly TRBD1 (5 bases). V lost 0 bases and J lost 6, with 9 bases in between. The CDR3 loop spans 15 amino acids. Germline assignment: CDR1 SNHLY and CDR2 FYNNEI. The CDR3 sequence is CASSEAQGGNSPLHF. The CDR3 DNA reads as TGTGCCAGCAGTGAAGCGCAGGGTGGTAATTCACCCCTCCACTTT.

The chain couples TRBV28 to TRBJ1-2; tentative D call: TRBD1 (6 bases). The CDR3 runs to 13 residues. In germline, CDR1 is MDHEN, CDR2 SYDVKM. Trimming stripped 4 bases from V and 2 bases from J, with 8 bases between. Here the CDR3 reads CASSWGGNYGYTF. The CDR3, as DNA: TGTGCCAGCAGTTGGGGGGGCAACTATGGCTACACCTTC.

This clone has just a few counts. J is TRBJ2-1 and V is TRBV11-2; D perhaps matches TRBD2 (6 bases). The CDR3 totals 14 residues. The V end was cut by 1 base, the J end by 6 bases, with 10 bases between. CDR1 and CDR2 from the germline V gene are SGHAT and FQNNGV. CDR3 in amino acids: CASSLVSAGNEQFF. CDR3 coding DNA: TGTGCCAGCAGCTTAGTTTCAGCGGGCAATGAGCAGTTCTTC.

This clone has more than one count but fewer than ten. The CDR3: CSATRSDTQYF. The CDR3 DNA sequence: TGCAGTGCTACCAGGTCCGATACGCAGTATTTT. The gene calls are TRBV20-1 and TRBJ2-3; no reliable D call. The CDR3 length is 11 residues. Germline CDR1 DFQATT, CDR2 SNEGSKA (reference sequence). V was clipped by 4 bases and J by 6 bases, with 8 bases between them.

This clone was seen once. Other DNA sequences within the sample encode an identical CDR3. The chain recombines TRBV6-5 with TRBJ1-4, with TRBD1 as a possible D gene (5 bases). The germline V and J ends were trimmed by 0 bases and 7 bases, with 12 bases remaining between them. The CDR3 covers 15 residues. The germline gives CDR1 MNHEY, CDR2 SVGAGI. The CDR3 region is CASSYSPGGGEKLFF. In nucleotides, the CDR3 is TGTGCCAGCAGTTACTCGCCAGGCGGGGGTGAAAAACTGTTTTTT.

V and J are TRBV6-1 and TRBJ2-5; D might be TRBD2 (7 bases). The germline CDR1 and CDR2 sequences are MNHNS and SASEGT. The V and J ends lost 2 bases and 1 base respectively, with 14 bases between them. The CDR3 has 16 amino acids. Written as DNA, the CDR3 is TGTGCCAGCAGTGAATGGGGTGGGGGGGCCCAAGAGACCCAGTACTTC. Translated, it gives CASSEWGGGAQETQYF.

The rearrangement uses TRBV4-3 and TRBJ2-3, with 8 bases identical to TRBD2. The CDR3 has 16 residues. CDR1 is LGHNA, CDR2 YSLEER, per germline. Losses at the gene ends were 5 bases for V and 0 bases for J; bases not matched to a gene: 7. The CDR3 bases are TGCGCCAGCAGCATCGGGGGGGCCTTGAGCACAGATACGCAGTATTTT. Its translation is CASSIGGALSTDTQYF.

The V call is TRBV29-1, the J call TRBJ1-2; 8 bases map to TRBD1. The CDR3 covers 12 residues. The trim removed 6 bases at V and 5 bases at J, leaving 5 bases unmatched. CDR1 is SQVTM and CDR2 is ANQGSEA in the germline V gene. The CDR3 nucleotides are TGCAGCGTGGACAGGGTATATTATGGCTACACCTTC. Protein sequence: CSVDRVYYGYTF.

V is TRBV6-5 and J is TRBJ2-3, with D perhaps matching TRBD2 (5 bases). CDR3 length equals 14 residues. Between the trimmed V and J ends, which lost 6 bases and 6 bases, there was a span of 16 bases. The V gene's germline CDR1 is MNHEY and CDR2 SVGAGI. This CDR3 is CASSLILGGDTQYF. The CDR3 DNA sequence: TGTGCCAGCAGCTTAATCCTGGGCGGGGATACGCAGTATTTT.

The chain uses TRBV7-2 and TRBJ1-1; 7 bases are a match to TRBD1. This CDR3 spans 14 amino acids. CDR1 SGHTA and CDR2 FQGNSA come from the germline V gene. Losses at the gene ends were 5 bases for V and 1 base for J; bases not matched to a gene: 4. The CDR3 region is CASSHWDRNTEAFF. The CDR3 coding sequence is TGTGCCAGCAGCCACTGGGACAGGAACACTGAAGCTTTCTTT.

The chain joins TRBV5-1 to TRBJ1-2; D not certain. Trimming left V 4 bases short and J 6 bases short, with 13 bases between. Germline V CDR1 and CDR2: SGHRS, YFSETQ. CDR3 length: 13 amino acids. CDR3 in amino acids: CASSPVGVDGYTF. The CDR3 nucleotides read TGCGCCAGCAGCCCGGTCGGGGTGGATGGCTACACCTTC.

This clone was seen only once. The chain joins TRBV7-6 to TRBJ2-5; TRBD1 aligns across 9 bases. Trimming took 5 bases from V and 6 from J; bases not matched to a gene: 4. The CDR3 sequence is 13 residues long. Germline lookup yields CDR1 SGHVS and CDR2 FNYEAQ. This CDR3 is CASSLTGGKTQYF. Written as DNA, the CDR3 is TGTGCCAGCAGCCTGACAGGGGGGAAGACCCAGTACTTC. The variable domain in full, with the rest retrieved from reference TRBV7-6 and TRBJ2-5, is GAGVSQSPRYKVTKRGQDVALRCDPISGHVSLYWYRQALGQGPEFLTYFNYEAQQDKSGLPNDRFSAERPEGSISTLTIQRTEQRDSAMYRCASSLTGGKTQYFGPGTRLLVL.

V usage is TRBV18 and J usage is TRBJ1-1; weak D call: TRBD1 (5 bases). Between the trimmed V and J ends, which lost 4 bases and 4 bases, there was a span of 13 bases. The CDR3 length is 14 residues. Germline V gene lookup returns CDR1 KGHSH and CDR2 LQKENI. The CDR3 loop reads CASSQGLEGTEAFF. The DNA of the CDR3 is TGTGCCAGCTCACAGGGGTTGGAGGGCACTGAAGCTTTCTTT.

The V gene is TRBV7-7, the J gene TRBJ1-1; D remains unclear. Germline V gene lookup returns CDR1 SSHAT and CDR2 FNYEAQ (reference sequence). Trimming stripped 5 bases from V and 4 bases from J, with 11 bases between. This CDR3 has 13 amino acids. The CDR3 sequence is CASSRSEGTEAFF. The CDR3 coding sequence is TGTGCCAGCAGCCGTTCGGAGGGCACTGAAGCTTTCTTT.

CDR3 sequence reads: CASSIGGQLIFSYNSPLHF. DNA for the CDR3: TGTGCCAGTAGTATAGGCGGACAGCTTATTTTCTCCTATAATTCACCCCTCCACTTT. The chain links TRBV19 to TRBJ1-6, with D possibly being TRBD1 (6 bases). V lost 1 base to trimming and J lost 0 bases, with 16 bases between them. CDR1 is LNHDA, CDR2 SQIVND, per germline (reference sequence). The CDR3 totals 19 residues.

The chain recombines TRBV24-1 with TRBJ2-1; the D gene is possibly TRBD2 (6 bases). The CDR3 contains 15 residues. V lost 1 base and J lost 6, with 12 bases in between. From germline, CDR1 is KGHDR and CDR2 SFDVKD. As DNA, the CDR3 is TGTGCCACCAGTGATTTCGGGAGCCGTGTCAATGAGCAGTTCTTC. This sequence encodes CATSDFGSRVNEQFF.

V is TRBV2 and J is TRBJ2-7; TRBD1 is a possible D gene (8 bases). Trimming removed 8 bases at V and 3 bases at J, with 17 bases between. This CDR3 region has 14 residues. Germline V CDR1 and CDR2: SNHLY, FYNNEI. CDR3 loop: CASAGAGGGYEQYF. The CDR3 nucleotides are TGTGCCAGCGCGGGGGCAGGGGGCGGCTACGAGCAGTACTTC.

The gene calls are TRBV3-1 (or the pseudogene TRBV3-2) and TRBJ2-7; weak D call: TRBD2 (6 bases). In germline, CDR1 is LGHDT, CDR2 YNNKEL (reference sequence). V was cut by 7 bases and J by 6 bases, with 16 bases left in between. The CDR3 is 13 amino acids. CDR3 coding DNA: TGTGCCAGCAACGGGAGCCCTTTAGGCGAGCAGTACTTC. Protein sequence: CASNGSPLGEQYF.

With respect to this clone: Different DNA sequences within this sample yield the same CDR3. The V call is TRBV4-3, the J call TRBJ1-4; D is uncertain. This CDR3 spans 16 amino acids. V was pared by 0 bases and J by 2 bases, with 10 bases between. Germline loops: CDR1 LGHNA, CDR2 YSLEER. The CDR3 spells CASSQDWAGTNEKLFF. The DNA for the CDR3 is TGCGCCAGCAGCCAAGATTGGGCGGGGACTAATGAAAAACTGTTTTTT.

This CDR3 reads CASSFIPSVSPQEAFF. CDR3 sequence (DNA): TGTGCCAGCAGTTTTATCCCCTCTGTATCTCCCCAGGAAGCTTTCTTT. The rearrangement uses TRBV27 and TRBJ1-1; D gene unclear. CDR1 MNHEY and CDR2 SMNVEV come from the germline V gene (reference sequence). The germline V and J ends were trimmed by 3 bases and 8 bases, with 22 bases remaining between them. CDR3 length equals 16 residues.

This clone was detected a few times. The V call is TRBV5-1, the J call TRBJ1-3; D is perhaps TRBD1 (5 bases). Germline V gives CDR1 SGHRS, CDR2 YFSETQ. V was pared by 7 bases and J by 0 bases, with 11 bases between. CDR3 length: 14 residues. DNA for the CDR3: TGCGCCAGCGGATCCGACAGCTCTGGAAACACCATATATTTT. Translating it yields CASGSDSSGNTIYF.

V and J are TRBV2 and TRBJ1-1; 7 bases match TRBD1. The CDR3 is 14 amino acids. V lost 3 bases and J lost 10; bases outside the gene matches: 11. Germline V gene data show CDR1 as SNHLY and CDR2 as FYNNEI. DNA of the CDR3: TGTGCCAGCAGTGAGGAGGGGGCGTACCTTAGAGCTTTCTTT. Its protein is CASSEEGAYLRAFF. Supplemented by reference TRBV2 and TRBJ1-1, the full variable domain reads EPEVTQTPSHQVTQMGQEVILRCVPISNHLYFYWYRQILGQKVEFLVSFYNNEISEKSEIFDDQFSVERPDGSNFTLKIRSTKLEDSAMYFCASSEEGAYLRAFFGQGTRLTVV.

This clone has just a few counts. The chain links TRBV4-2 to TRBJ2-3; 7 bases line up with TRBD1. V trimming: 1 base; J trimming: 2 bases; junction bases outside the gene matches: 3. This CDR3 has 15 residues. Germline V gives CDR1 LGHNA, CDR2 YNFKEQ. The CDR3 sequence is CASSQGQGPTDTQYF. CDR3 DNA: TGTGCCAGCAGCCAAGGACAGGGTCCCACAGATACGCAGTATTTT.

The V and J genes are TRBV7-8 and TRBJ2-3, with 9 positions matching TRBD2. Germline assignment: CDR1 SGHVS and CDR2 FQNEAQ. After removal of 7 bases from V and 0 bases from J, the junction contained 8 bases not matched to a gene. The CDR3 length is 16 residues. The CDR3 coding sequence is TGTGCCAGCAACCACAATAGCGGGAGAAGCACAGATACGCAGTATTTT. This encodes CASNHNSGRSTDTQYF.

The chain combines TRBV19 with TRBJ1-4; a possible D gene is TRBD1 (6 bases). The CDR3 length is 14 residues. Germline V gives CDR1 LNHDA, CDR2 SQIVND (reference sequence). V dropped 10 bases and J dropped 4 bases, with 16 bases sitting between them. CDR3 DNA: TGTGCCACCCGATTGAGCAGGGGTAATGAAAAACTGTTTTTT. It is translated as CATRLSRGNEKLFF. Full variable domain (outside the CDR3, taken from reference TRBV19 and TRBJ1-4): DGGITQSPKYLFRKEGQNVTLSCEQNLNHDAMYWYRQDPGQGLRLIYYSQIVNDFQKGDIAEGYSVSREKKESFPLTVTSAQKNPTAFYLCATRLSRGNEKLFFGSGTQLSVL.

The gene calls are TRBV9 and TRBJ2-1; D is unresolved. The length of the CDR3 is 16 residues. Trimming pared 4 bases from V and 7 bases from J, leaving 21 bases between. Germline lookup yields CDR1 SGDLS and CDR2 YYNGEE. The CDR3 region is CASSPVSSTHGNEQFF. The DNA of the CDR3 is TGTGCCAGCAGCCCGGTGAGCTCGACACATGGGAATGAGCAGTTCTTC.

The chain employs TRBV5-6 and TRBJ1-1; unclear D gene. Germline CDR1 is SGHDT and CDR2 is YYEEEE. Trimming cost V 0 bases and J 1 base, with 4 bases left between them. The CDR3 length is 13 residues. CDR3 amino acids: CASSLAWNTEAFF. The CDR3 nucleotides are TGTGCCAGCAGCTTGGCCTGGAACACTGAAGCTTTCTTT. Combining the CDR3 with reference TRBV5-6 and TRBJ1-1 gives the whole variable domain DAGVTQSPTHLIKTRGQQVTLRCSPKSGHDTVSWYQQALGQGPQFIFQYYEEEERQRGNFPDRFSGHQFPNYSSELNVNALLLGDSALYLCASSLAWNTEAFFGQGTRLTVV.

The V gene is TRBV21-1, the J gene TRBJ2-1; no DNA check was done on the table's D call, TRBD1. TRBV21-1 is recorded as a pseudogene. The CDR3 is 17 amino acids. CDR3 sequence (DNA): TGTGCCAGCAGCAAACCTCGGACAGGGGAAAAAAACAATGAGCAGTTCTTC. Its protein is CASSKPRTGEKNNEQFF.

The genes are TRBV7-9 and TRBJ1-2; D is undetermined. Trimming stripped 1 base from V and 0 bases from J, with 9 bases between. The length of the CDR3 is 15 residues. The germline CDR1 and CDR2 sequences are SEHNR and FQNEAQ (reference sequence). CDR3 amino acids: CASSLESVANYGYTF. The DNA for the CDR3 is TGTGCCAGCAGCTTAGAGTCGGTCGCTAACTATGGCTACACCTTC.

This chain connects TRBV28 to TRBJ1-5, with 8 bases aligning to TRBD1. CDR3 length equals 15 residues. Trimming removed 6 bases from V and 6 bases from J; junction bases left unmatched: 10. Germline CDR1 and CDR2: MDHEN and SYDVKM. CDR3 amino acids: CASRGQAGVIQPQHF. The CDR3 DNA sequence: TGTGCCAGCAGGGGACAGGCGGGGGTTATTCAGCCCCAGCATTTT.